The 8 T cell receptor beta chains listed next were all sequenced from one sample in a study of blood T cell repertoires in COVID-19. Generated by immunoSEQ multiplex PCR, the TCRdb table keeps only in-frame clones and is missing some. The sample includes 50,000 to 65,000 clones, 80% to 90% of them seen just once. The source material was peripheral blood. These receptors all stem from a man aged 45-65 years with active COVID-19.

This rearrangement joins TRBV27 to TRBJ2-6; D gene uncertain. The CDR3 is 16 amino acids. The germline V gene has CDR1 MNHEY and CDR2 SMNVEV (reference sequence). V shed 3 bases and J shed 0 bases, with 9 bases lying between them. This chain's CDR3 is CASSFRVFSGANVLTF. CDR3 DNA sequence: TGTGCCAGCAGTTTCCGGGTCTTCTCTGGGGCCAACGTCCTGACTTTC.

The chain uses TRBV28 and TRBJ2-1, with 8 bases identical to TRBD2. In germline, CDR1 is MDHEN, CDR2 SYDVKM. V shed 8 bases and J 2 bases; nucleotides not matched to a gene: 2. This CDR3 has 13 residues. The CDR3: CASSGGAYNEQFF. The CDR3 nucleotides read TGTGCCAGCTCGGGAGGGGCCTACAATGAGCAGTTCTTC.

This sequence joins TRBV27 and TRBJ1-2; 9 nucleotides align to TRBD1. There are 14 residues in the CDR3. In germline, CDR1 is MNHEY, CDR2 SMNVEV (reference sequence). The ends lost 8 bases at V and 5 bases at J; junction bases unmatched: 9. CDR3 protein: CASGRWGTGYGYTF. CDR3 bases: TGTGCCAGCGGCCGCTGGGGGACAGGGTATGGCTACACCTTC.

This clone showed up just once. The rearrangement uses TRBV25-1 and TRBJ1-6, with D possibly being TRBD1 (6 bases). Trimming took off 2 bases at V and 9 bases at J, with 8 bases between the two ends. The germline CDR1 and CDR2 sequences are MGHDK and SYGVNS. The CDR3 sequence is 13 residues long. The CDR3, as DNA: TGTGCCAGCAGTGAAACAGGGCGTTCACCCCTCCACTTT. It specifies CASSETGRSPLHF. The complete variable domain, with remaining parts taken from reference TRBV25-1 and TRBJ1-6, reads EADIYQTPRYLVIGTGKKITLECSQTMGHDKMYWYQQDPGMELHLIHYSYGVNSTEKGDLSSESTVSRIRTEHFPLTLESARPSHTSQYLCASSETGRSPLHFGNGTRLTVT.

CDR3 sequence: CASSFLGRANTGELFF. The CDR3 region has the DNA TGTGCCAGCAGCTTTCTCGGTCGAGCGAACACCGGGGAGCTGTTTTTT. The rearrangement joins TRBV2 to TRBJ2-2; D not resolved. CDR3 length: 16 amino acids. CDR1 is SNHLY and CDR2 is FYNNEI in the germline V gene. The V gene lost 6 bases and the J gene lost 0 bases, with 14 bases spanning the gap.

The rearrangement uses TRBV7-9 and TRBJ2-3; D uncertain. CDR1 SEHNR and CDR2 FQNEAQ come from the germline V gene (reference sequence). V dropped 6 bases and J dropped 3 bases, with 7 bases sitting between them. The CDR3 covers 12 residues. The CDR3 here is CASSFSTDTQYF. The CDR3 region has the DNA TGTGCCAGCAGTTTCTCGACAGATACGCAGTATTTT.

The chain is built from TRBV4-1 and TRBJ1-2; 8 positions match TRBD1. The CDR3 covers 14 residues. V lost 1 base to trimming and J lost 7 bases; unmatched junction nucleotides: 5. The germline V gene encodes CDR1 MGHRA and CDR2 YSYEKL. The CDR3 loop is CASSQGTGNRGYTF. Written as DNA, the CDR3 is TGCGCCAGCAGCCAAGGGACAGGGAATCGTGGCTACACCTTC.

This chain uses TRBV5-1 with TRBJ2-7; TRBD2 might be the D (7 bases). Trimming shortened V by 5 bases and J by 9 bases, and 21 bases separated the two germline ends. The CDR3 spans 14 residues. The germline V gene encodes CDR1 SGHRS and CDR2 YFSETQ. CDR3 residues: CASRRLAGDEVQYF. The CDR3 coding sequence is TGCGCCAGCAGGAGACTAGCAGGGGACGAGGTGCAGTACTTC.